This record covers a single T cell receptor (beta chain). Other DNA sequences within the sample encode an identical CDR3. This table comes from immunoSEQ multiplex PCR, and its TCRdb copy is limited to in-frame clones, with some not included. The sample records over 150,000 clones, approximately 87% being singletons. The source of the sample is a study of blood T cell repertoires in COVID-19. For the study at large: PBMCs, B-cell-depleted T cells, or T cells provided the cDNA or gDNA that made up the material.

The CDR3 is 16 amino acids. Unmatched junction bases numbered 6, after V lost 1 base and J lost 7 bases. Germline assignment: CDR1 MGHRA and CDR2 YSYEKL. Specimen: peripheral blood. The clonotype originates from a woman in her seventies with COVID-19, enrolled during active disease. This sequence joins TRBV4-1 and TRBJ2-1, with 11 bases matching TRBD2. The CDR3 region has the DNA TGCGCCAGCAGCCAAGCACTAGCGGGAGTGGGTAATGAGCAGTTCTTC. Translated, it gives CASSQALAGVGNEQFF.